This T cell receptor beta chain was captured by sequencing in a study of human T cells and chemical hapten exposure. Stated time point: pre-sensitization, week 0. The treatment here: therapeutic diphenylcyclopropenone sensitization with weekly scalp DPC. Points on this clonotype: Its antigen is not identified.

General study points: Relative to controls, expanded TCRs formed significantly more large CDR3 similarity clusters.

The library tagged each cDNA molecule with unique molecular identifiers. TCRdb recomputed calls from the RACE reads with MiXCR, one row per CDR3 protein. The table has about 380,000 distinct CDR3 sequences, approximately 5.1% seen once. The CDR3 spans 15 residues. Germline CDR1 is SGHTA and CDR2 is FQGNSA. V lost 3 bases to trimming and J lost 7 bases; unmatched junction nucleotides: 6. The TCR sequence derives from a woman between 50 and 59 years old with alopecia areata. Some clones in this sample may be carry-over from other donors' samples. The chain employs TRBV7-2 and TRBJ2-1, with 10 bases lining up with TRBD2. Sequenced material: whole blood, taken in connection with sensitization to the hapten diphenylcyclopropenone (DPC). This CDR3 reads CASSLKREGSNEQFF. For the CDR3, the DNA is TGTGCCAGCAGCTTGAAGCGGGAGGGCAGTAATGAGCAGTTCTTC. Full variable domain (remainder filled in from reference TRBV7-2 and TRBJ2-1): GAGVSQSPSNKVTEKGKDVELRCDPISGHTALYWYRQSLGQGLEFLIYFQGNSAPDKSGLPSDRFSAERTGGSVSTLTIQRTQQEDSAVYLCASSLKREGSNEQFFGPGTRLTVL.